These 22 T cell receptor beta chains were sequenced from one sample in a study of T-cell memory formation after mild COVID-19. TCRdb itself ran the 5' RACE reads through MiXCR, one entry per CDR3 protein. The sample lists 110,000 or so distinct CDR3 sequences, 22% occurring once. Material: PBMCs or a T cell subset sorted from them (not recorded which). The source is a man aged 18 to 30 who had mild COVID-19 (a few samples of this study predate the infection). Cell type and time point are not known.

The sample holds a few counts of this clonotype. CDR3 loop: CASSVLAGKETQYF. In DNA form, the CDR3 reads TGTGCCAGCAGCGTTCTAGCGGGCAAAGAGACCCAGTACTTC. V usage is TRBV9 and J usage is TRBJ2-5, with 8 bases matching TRBD2. The junction had 3 bases not matched to a gene; V was cut back by 2 bases and J by 3 bases. The V gene's germline CDR1 is SGDLS and CDR2 YYNGEE. The CDR3 runs 14 residues.

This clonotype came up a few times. CDR3 protein: CASSQGGIAESSQYF. CDR3 coding DNA: TGTGCCAGCAGCCAAGGGGGGATAGCTGAATCATCGCAGTATTTT. This chain connects TRBV14 to TRBJ2-3, with D perhaps being TRBD1 or TRBD2 (5 bases each). CDR3 length: 15 amino acids. CDR1 and CDR2 from the germline V gene are SGHDN and FVKESK. The ends were cut back, 1 base at V and 10 bases at J, with 18 bases in the middle.

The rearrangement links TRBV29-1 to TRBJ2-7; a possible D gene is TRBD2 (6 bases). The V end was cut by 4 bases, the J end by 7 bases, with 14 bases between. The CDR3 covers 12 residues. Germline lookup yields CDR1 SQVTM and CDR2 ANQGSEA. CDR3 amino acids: CSVVEGAGEQYV. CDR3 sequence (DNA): TGCAGCGTTGTCGAGGGCGCGGGAGAGCAGTACGTC.

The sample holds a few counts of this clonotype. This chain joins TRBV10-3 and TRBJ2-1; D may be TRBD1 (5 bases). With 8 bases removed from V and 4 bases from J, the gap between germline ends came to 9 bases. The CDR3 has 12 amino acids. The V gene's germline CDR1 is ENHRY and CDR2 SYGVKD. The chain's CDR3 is CAIGSGYNEQFF. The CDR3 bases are TGTGCCATCGGTTCAGGGTACAATGAGCAGTTCTTC.

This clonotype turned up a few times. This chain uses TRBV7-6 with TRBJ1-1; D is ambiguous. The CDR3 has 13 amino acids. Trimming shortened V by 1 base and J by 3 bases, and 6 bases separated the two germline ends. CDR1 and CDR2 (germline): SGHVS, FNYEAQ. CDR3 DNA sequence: TGTGCCAGCAGCTTAGGGTCGGACACTGAAGCTTTCTTT. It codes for CASSLGSDTEAFF.

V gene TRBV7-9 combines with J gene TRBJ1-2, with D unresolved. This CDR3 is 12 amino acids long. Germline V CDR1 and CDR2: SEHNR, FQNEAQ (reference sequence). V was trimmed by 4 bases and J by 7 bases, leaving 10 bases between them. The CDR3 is CASSSTSRGYTF. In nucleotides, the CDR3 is TGTGCCAGCAGCTCAACGTCTCGTGGCTACACCTTC.

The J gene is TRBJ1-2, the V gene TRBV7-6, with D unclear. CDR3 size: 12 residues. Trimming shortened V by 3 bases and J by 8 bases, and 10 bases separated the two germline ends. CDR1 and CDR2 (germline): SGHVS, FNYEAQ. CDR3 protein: CASSFGRGGYTF. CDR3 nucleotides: TGTGCCAGCAGCTTCGGACGAGGGGGCTACACCTTC.

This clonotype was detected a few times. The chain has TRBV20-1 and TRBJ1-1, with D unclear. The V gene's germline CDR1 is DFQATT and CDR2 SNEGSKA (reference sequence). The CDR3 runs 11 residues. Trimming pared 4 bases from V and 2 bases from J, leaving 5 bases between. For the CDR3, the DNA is TGCAGTGCTACGGTTAACACTGAAGCTTTCTTT. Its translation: CSATVNTEAFF.

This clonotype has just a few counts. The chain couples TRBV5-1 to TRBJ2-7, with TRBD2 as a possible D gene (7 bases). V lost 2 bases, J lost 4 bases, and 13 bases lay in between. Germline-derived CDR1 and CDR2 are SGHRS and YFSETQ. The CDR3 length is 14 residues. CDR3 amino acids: CASSFGGADYEQYF. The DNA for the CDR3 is TGCGCCAGCAGCTTTGGGGGGGCGGATTACGAGCAGTACTTC.

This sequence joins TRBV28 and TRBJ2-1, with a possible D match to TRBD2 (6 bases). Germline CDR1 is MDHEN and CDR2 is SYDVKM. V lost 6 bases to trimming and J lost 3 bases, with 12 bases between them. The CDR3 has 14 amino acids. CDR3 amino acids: CASRLAEGYNEQFF. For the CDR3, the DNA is TGTGCCAGCAGACTAGCAGAGGGCTACAATGAGCAGTTCTTC.

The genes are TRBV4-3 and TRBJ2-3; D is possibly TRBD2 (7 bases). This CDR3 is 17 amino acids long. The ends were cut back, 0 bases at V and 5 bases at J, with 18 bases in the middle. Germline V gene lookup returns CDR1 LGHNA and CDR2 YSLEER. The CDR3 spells CASSQDGRGGAGDTQYF. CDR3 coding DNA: TGCGCCAGCAGCCAAGATGGTCGCGGGGGCGCGGGAGATACGCAGTATTTT.

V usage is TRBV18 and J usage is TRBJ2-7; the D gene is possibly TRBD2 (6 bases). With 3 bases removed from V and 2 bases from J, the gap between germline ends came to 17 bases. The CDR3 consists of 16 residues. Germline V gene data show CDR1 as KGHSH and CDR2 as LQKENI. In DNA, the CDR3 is TGTGCCAGCTCACCGACCTGGGGGGACCCAGCCTACGAGCAGTACGTC. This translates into CASSPTWGDPAYEQYV.

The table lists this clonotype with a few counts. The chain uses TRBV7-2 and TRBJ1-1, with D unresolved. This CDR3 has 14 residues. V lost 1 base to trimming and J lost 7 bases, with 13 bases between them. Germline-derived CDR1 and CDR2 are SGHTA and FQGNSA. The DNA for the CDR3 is TGTGCCAGCAGCTTAGGTGCCTCTAAGTTTGAAGCTTTCTTT. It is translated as CASSLGASKFEAFF.

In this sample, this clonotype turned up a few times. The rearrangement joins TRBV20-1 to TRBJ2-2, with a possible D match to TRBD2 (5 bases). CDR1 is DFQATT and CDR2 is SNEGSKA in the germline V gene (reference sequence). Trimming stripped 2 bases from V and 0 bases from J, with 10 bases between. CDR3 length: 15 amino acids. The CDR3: CSARKRGPNTGELFF. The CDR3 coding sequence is TGCAGTGCTAGAAAAAGAGGGCCGAACACCGGGGAGCTGTTTTTT.

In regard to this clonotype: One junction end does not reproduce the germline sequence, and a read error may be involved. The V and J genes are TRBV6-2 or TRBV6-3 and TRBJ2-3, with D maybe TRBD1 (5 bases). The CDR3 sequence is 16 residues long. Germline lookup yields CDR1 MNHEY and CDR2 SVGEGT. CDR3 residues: CAATPPLTVTTDKQYF. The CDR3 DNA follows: TGTGCAGCAACTCCGCCTCTGACAGTGACCACAGATAAGCAGTATTTT.

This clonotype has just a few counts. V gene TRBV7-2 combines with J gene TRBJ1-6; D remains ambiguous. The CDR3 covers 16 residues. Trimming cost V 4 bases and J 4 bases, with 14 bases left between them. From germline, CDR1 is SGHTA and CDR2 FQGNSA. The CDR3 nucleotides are TGTGCCAGCAGCTCGCCCACGCAGTTTTATAATTCACCCCTCCACTTT. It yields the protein CASSSPTQFYNSPLHF. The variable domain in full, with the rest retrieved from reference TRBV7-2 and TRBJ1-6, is GAGVSQSPSNKVTEKGKDVELRCDPISGHTALYWYRQSLGQGLEFLIYFQGNSAPDKSGLPSDRFSAERTGGSVSTLTIQRTQQEDSAVYLCASSSPTQFYNSPLHFGNGTRLTVT.

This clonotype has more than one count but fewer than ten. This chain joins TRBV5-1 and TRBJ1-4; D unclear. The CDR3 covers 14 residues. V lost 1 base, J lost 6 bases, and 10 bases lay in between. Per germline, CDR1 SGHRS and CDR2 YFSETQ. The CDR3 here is CASSLLEFDEKLFF. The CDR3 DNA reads TGCGCCAGCAGCTTGTTGGAGTTCGATGAAAAACTGTTTTTT.

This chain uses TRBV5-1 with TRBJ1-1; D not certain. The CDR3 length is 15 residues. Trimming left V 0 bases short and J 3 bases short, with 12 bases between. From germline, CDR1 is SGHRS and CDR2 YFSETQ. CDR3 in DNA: TGCGCCAGCAGCTTGGGGCTCTATCGGGACACTGAAGCTTTCTTT. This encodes CASSLGLYRDTEAFF.

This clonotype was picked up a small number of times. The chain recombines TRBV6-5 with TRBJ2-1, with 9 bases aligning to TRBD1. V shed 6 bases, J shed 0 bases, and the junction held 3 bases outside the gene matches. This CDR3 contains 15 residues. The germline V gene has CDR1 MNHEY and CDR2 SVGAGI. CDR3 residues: CASSGQGSSYNEQFF. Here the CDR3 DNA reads TGTGCCAGCAGCGGACAGGGGAGCTCCTACAATGAGCAGTTCTTC.

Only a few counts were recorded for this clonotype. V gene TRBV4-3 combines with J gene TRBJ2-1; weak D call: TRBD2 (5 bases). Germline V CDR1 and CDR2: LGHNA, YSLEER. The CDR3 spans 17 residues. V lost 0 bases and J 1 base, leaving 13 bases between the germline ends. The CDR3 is CASSQDLSGRSYNEQFF. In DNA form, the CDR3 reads TGCGCCAGCAGCCAAGATCTAAGCGGAAGGTCCTACAATGAGCAGTTCTTC.

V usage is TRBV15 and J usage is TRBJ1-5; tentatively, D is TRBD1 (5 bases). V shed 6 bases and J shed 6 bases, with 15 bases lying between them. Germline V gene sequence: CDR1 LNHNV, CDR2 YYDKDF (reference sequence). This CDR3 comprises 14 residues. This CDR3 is CATRRRDSSQPQHF. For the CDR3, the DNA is TGTGCCACCAGACGCAGGGATAGTAGTCAGCCCCAGCATTTT.

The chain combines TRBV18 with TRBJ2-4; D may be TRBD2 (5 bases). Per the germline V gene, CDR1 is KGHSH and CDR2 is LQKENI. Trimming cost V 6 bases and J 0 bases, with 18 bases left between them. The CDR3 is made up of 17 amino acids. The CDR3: CASSLPRAGLAKNIQYF. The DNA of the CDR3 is TGTGCCAGCTCGCTACCGAGGGCAGGACTAGCCAAAAACATTCAGTACTTC.